What follows are 3 T cell receptor beta chains derived from one specimen sequenced in a study of blood T cell repertoires in COVID-19. Assay used: immunoSEQ multiplex PCR; TCRdb lists only in-frame clones, some missing. The sample carries some 100,000 clones, 88% recorded once. Sequencing input: peripheral blood. Receptors were obtained from a woman between 70 and 85 years old with acute or convalescent COVID-19.

This clone occurred a few times. The chain carries TRBV6-1 and TRBJ1-2, with unresolved D. The CDR3 has 13 residues. V lost 2 bases and J lost 2, with 6 bases in between. The germline gives CDR1 MNHNS, CDR2 SASEGT. The CDR3 loop reads CASSETGNYGYTF. In DNA, the CDR3 is TGTGCCAGCAGTGAAACGGGAAACTATGGCTACACCTTC.

The gene calls are TRBV29-1 and TRBJ1-5; TRBD1 matches at 8 bases. The trim removed 4 bases at V and 2 bases at J, leaving 4 bases unmatched. Germline values: CDR1 SQVTM, CDR2 ANQGSEA. CDR3 length: 14 amino acids. The CDR3 nucleotides are TGCAGCGTTGGAGGACAGGGACGCAATCAGCCCCAGCATTTT. It specifies CSVGGQGRNQPQHF.

The rearrangement uses TRBV30 and TRBJ1-2, with unresolved D. Trimming left V 4 bases short and J 5 bases short, with 11 bases between. CDR1 GTSNPN and CDR2 SVGIG come from the germline V gene (reference sequence). The CDR3 has 12 residues. The CDR3 spells CAWNVRVYGYTF. The CDR3 DNA reads TGTGCCTGGAACGTGCGTGTGTATGGCTACACCTTC.